This record concerns one TCR beta chain sequence. The antigen remains unidentified. Patients counted as stable if ophthalmopathy did not develop within 18 months. The study based diagnoses on clinical symptoms, serum thyroxine and TRAb, thyroid ultrasound and orbital computed tomography. The data are from a study of T cells in Graves' hyperthyroidism and ophthalmopathy. Study results and caveats: Separation of ophthalmopathy from stable hyperthyroidism was achieved by a 13 V-J model. Blood also carried most thyroid clonotypes expanded above 0.001.

Authors of the study amplified TCR beta CDR3 regions from RNA transcripts. Using the HTBI primer set, a first-round RT-PCR was run on the TCR CDR3. TCRdb reprocessed the multiplex PCR reads via MiXCR and lists one record per CDR3 protein. The table lists about 700,000 distinct CDR3 sequences, 11% to 15% of them singletons. This TCR was sampled from a woman in her late teens or twenties with Graves' hyperthyroidism. Sample: blood.

The CDR3 here is CASSLLLGRRQGSGNTIYF. The CDR3 DNA follows: TGTGCCAGCAGTTTATTGCTCGGGCGAAGACAGGGCTCTGGAAACACCATATATTTT. J is TRBJ1-3 and V is TRBV28, with 7 bases that match TRBD1. Germline values: CDR1 MDHEN, CDR2 SYDVKM. The CDR3 is 19 residues long. The trim removed 1 base at V and 0 bases at J, leaving 12 bases unmatched.